One and the same sample provided the 27 T cell receptor beta chains below, sequenced in a study of identifying expanded T cells in peripheral blood (dated by TCRdb to the late 2010s). The method was the immunoSEQ multiplex PCR assay. What TCRdb holds here is the immuneACCESS table cut down to in-frame rearrangements. Part of the clones is not present; checked against another copy, under half of the missing clones reflect an unresolved V gene, and the others are unexplained. Within this sample are 80,000 to 90,000 clones, with approximately 83% of them counted one time only. Roughly 5.3% of the sample goes to the ten largest clones. Sequenced sample: blood. Receptor source: a person aged 18 to 75 in good health.

This clone was observed a single time. This chain joins TRBV7-2 and TRBJ1-1; D remains ambiguous. Germline V CDR1 and CDR2: SGHTA, FQGNSA. The CDR3 contains 15 residues. The V and J ends lost 2 bases and 4 bases respectively, with 14 bases between them. CDR3 bases: TGTGCCAGCAGCTTATATTGGGAGGGAGGCACTGAAGCTTTCTTT. Protein: CASSLYWEGGTEAFF.

This chain uses TRBV28 with TRBJ2-7; TRBD2 might be the D (6 bases). V was trimmed by 5 bases and J by 4 bases, leaving 12 bases between them. This CDR3 contains 13 residues. Germline V gene sequence: CDR1 MDHEN, CDR2 SYDVKM. The CDR3 bases are TGTGCCAGCAGTCAAGGACTAACGTACGAGCAGTACTTC. Translation: CASSQGLTYEQYF.

The V call is TRBV7-2, the J call TRBJ2-7; the D gene is possibly TRBD1 (7 bases). This CDR3 spans 15 amino acids. The germline V gene encodes CDR1 SGHTA and CDR2 FQGNSA. V shed 2 bases and J shed 1 base, with 12 bases lying between them. This CDR3 reads CASSLSPGGSYEQYF. CDR3 in DNA: TGTGCCAGCAGCTTATCTCCAGGGGGGTCCTACGAGCAGTACTTC.

The chain combines TRBV30 with TRBJ2-3; D might be TRBD2 (5 bases). Germline CDR1 GTSNPN, CDR2 SVGIG (reference sequence). This CDR3 contains 12 residues. Deletions cut 2 bases from V and 4 bases from J, with 7 bases between. This CDR3 reads CAWSTGSDTQYF. CDR3 in DNA: TGTGCCTGGAGTACGGGGTCAGATACGCAGTATTTT.

The chain is built from TRBV30 and TRBJ1-6, with 9 bases matching TRBD1. The CDR3 totals 15 residues. The trim removed 3 bases at V and 10 bases at J, leaving 10 bases unmatched. CDR1 is GTSNPN, CDR2 SVGIG, per germline (reference sequence). This CDR3 is CAWRDTGTGLSPLHF. In nucleotides, the CDR3 is TGTGCCTGGAGGGATACCGGGACAGGGTTATCACCCCTCCACTTT.

V is TRBV30 and J is TRBJ2-5; no clear D gene. This CDR3 has 11 residues. In germline, CDR1 is GTSNPN, CDR2 SVGIG (reference sequence). Trimming left V 2 bases short and J 13 bases short, with 14 bases between. CDR3 DNA: TGTGCCTGGAGTAGAGACCGGCATCGGTACTTC. The encoded protein is CAWSRDRHRYF.

The V and J genes are TRBV10-3 and TRBJ1-1; weak D call: TRBD1 (6 bases). The CDR3 length is 13 residues. Germline V gives CDR1 ENHRY, CDR2 SYGVKD. Trimming cost V 6 bases and J 8 bases, with 16 bases left between them. This chain's CDR3 is CAISPPGENEAFF. The CDR3 DNA is TGTGCCATCAGCCCCCCAGGGGAGAACGAAGCTTTCTTT.

This sequence joins TRBV2 and TRBJ2-7; D might be TRBD1 (5 bases). Germline loops: CDR1 SNHLY, CDR2 FYNNEI. CDR3 length: 13 residues. V was trimmed by 7 bases and J by 5 bases, leaving 15 bases between them. The CDR3 sequence: CASILGSGNEQYF. The CDR3 DNA is TGTGCCAGCATCCTTGGGTCAGGGAACGAGCAGTACTTC.

This clone was detected only a few times. The V call is TRBV7-9, the J call TRBJ1-6, with D possibly being TRBD1 (6 bases). Germline CDR1 reads SEHNR; CDR2 reads FQNEAQ (reference sequence). V lost 5 bases, J lost 7 bases, and 12 bases lay in between. The CDR3 has 14 amino acids. The CDR3 reads CASSPWTENSPLHF. In nucleotides, the CDR3 is TGTGCCAGCAGCCCGTGGACAGAGAATTCACCCCTCCACTTT.

The chain is built from TRBV5-1 and TRBJ2-1; TRBD2 agrees at 10 bases. The CDR3 is made up of 17 amino acids. V was clipped by 4 bases and J by 5 bases; unmatched bases: 12. The germline gives CDR1 SGHRS, CDR2 YFSETQ. CDR3 coding DNA: TGCGCCAGCAGCCCCTGGGTAGGGACTAGCGCGAACAATGAGCAGTTCTTC. Translating it yields CASSPWVGTSANNEQFF.

The chain joins TRBV7-9 to TRBJ1-2; TRBD1 might be the D (6 bases). Germline V gene sequence: CDR1 SEHNR, CDR2 FQNEAQ (reference sequence). This CDR3 has 13 amino acids. Trimming pared 5 bases from V and 4 bases from J, leaving 11 bases between. The CDR3 here is CASSLGGAYGYTF. In DNA, the CDR3 is TGTGCCAGCAGCCTCGGGGGGGCCTATGGCTACACCTTC.

The genes are TRBV6-5 and TRBJ1-1; 8 bases map to TRBD1. The CDR3 covers 14 residues. Germline V gene sequence: CDR1 MNHEY, CDR2 SVGAGI. After removal of 6 bases from V and 5 bases from J, the junction contained 8 bases not matched to a gene. The CDR3 DNA is TGTGCCAGCAGGCGTCAGGGGGCGAAGACTGAAGCTTTCTTT. Amino acid sequence: CASRRQGAKTEAFF.

The chain combines TRBV4-3 with TRBJ2-7, with 8 bases aligning to TRBD1. Germline V CDR1 and CDR2: LGHNA, YSLEER. Losses at the gene ends were 1 base for V and 0 bases for J; bases not matched to a gene: 5. The CDR3 extends over 16 amino acids. The CDR3 DNA follows: TGCGCCAGCAGCCAAGGATGGACAGGGCCCTCCTACGAGCAGTACTTC. It is translated as CASSQGWTGPSYEQYF.

This sequence joins TRBV7-2 and TRBJ2-4; D may be TRBD2 (6 bases). Trimming shortened V by 3 bases and J by 0 bases, and 12 bases separated the two germline ends. This CDR3 has 16 residues. Germline V gene lookup returns CDR1 SGHTA and CDR2 FQGNSA. The CDR3 DNA is TGTGCCAGCAGCTTTTCGGGGGTTCTAGCCAAAAACATTCAGTACTTC. This translates into CASSFSGVLAKNIQYF.

This chain connects TRBV7-6 to TRBJ1-2; 10 nucleotides match TRBD1. Trimming took 1 base from V and 7 from J; bases not matched to a gene: 12. The CDR3 extends over 17 amino acids. Germline V lookup: CDR1 SGHVS, CDR2 FNYEAQ. The CDR3 DNA is TGTGCCAGCAGCTTAGTTCAGCCGGGACAGGGGTACCCTGGCTACACCTTC. Protein product: CASSLVQPGQGYPGYTF.

This rearrangement joins TRBV4-3 to TRBJ1-4; D gene uncertain. Deletions cut 0 bases from V and 8 bases from J, with 16 bases between. The CDR3 sequence is 16 residues long. Per the germline V gene, CDR1 is LGHNA and CDR2 is YSLEER. CDR3 nucleotide sequence: TGCGCCAGCAGCCAAGATATAGGTCGAAGGAGAGAAAAACTGTTTTTT. This codes for CASSQDIGRRREKLFF.

V usage is TRBV11-3 and J usage is TRBJ1-1; D is possibly TRBD1 (5 bases). The CDR3 covers 14 residues. V dropped 2 bases and J dropped 7 bases, with 14 bases sitting between them. The V gene's germline CDR1 is SGHNT and CDR2 YENEEA. The CDR3 sequence: CASSLTGTGIEAFF. CDR3 sequence (DNA): TGTGCCAGCAGCTTAACTGGGACGGGGATTGAAGCTTTCTTT.

The rearrangement joins TRBV11-2 to TRBJ1-2, with D tentatively TRBD1 (5 bases). This CDR3 is 16 amino acids long. CDR1 and CDR2 from the germline V gene are SGHAT and FQNNGV. V lost 1 base, J lost 2 bases, and 14 bases lay in between. The CDR3 DNA sequence: TGTGCCAGCAGCTTAGGGCTGAGGGACGCAAACTATGGCTACACCTTC. Translated, it gives CASSLGLRDANYGYTF.

J is TRBJ2-7 and V is TRBV11-2; D is perhaps TRBD1 (6 bases). There are 18 residues in the CDR3. Germline values: CDR1 SGHAT, CDR2 FQNNGV. Trimming cost V 5 bases and J 3 bases, with 26 bases left between them. In DNA, the CDR3 is TGTGCCAGCAGCCCCCTCCTGTTAAGGGGGATAAGCCACTACGAGCAGTACTTC. Protein: CASSPLLLRGISHYEQYF. Variable domain in full (rest from reference TRBV11-2 and TRBJ2-7): EAGVAQSPRYKIIEKRQSVAFWCNPISGHATLYWYQQILGQGPKLLIQFQNNGVVDDSQLPKDRFSAERLKGVDSTLKIQPAKLEDSAVYLCASSPLLLRGISHYEQYFGPGTRLTVT.

The rearrangement uses TRBV18 and TRBJ1-1; TRBD1 might be the D (5 bases). Germline CDR1 and CDR2: KGHSH and LQKENI. V was pared by 3 bases and J by 3 bases, with 20 bases between. The CDR3 runs to 17 residues. The CDR3 here is CASSPRILGGMDTEAFF. CDR3 in DNA: TGTGCCAGCTCACCCCGAATTCTTGGGGGTATGGACACTGAAGCTTTCTTT.

This clone was counted only a few times. The chain couples TRBV7-9 to TRBJ2-1; tentatively, D is TRBD1 (5 bases). This CDR3 comprises 17 residues. V shed 5 bases and J shed 0 bases, with 17 bases lying between them. Per germline, CDR1 SEHNR and CDR2 FQNEAQ (reference sequence). The CDR3 nucleotides read TGTGCCAGCAGCCCCAGGGCGCGGAACAGCTCCTACAATGAGCAGTTCTTC. This translates into CASSPRARNSSYNEQFF.

This chain links TRBV27 with TRBJ1-5; 7 positions match TRBD1. CDR1 and CDR2 (germline): MNHEY, SMNVEV (reference sequence). V was clipped by 6 bases and J by 0 bases; unmatched bases: 11. The CDR3 contains 17 residues. CDR3 DNA sequence: TGTGCCAGCAGCTCACTCCAGGGGGTCTATAGCAATCAGCCCCAGCATTTT. It encodes CASSSLQGVYSNQPQHF.

The rearrangement joins TRBV6-1 to TRBJ1-6, with D unresolved. Looked up from germline, CDR1 is MNHNS and CDR2 is SASEGT. The CDR3 length is 13 residues. The V end was cut by 3 bases, the J end by 11 bases, with 11 bases between. The CDR3 reads CASSEWNEAPLHF. As DNA, the CDR3 is TGTGCCAGCAGTGAGTGGAATGAGGCACCCCTCCACTTT.

For the CDR3, the DNA is TGTGCCAGCAGTTACCCCCCGGGGTACGAGCAGTACTTC. It codes for CASSYPPGYEQYF. The J gene is TRBJ2-7, the V gene TRBV6-5, with a tentative D call TRBD2 (5 bases). This CDR3 comprises 13 residues. The germline CDR1 and CDR2 sequences are MNHEY and SVGAGI. Trimming left V 2 bases short and J 4 bases short, with 9 bases between.

The V gene is TRBV5-6, the J gene TRBJ2-1; possibly TRBD1 for D (5 bases). V was shortened by 3 bases and J by 8 bases, with 12 bases between the two germline ends. The CDR3 contains 13 residues. Germline loops: CDR1 SGHDT, CDR2 YYEEEE. The DNA for the CDR3 is TGTGCCAGCAGCTGGGGCCCCCGGCATGAGCAGTTCTTC. This codes for CASSWGPRHEQFF.

V and J are TRBV28 and TRBJ2-7; the D call may be TRBD1 or TRBD2 (5 bases each). Germline CDR1 and CDR2: MDHEN and SYDVKM. The CDR3 is 14 residues long. Trimming pared 7 bases from V and 3 bases from J, leaving 16 bases between. CDR3 nucleotide sequence: TGTGCCAGCACCACTCTAATGAGGGGCTACGAGCAGTACTTC. Protein product: CASTTLMRGYEQYF.

The V gene is TRBV6-1, the J gene TRBJ1-6; weak D call: TRBD1 (5 bases). This CDR3 has 15 residues. Trimming left V 7 bases short and J 4 bases short, with 14 bases between. Germline CDR1 is MNHNS and CDR2 is SASEGT. The CDR3, as DNA: TGTGCCAGCATGGACAAGACCGCATATAATTCACCCCTCCACTTT. Its translation is CASMDKTAYNSPLHF.